A selection of T cell receptor beta chains follows, all from one sample in a study of T cell changes during pregnancy in multiple sclerosis. Generated by immunoSEQ multiplex PCR, the TCRdb table keeps only in-frame clones and is missing some. Among 70,000 or so clones listed, approximately 91% were seen once. Specimen: peripheral blood, collected in the third trimester of pregnancy. The receptors here all came from a female donor with multiple sclerosis, enrolled in a pregnancy study. Both conserved end residues are part of each CDR3. A D gene is named only where the DNA matches it firmly. Size tells how often a clone was seen (once, few, many) or the class of an expanded clone, and some rows leave it out.

abundance	len	v_gene	d_gene	j_gene	CDR3nt	CDR3aa
-	13	TRBV11-2	-	TRBJ2-7	TGTGCCAGCAGCTTAGAAAGGGGCAGGGAGGAGTACTTC	CASSLERGREEYF
-	15	TRBV14	-	TRBJ2-3	TGTGCCAGCAGCCAAGTTTCCAAGCGTACGGATACGCAGTATTTT	CASSQVSKRTDTQYF
-	14	TRBV5-1	TRBD1	TRBJ2-7	TGCGCCAGCAGCTTGCGGGACAGCCACTACGAGCAGTACTTC	CASSLRDSHYEQYF
-	15	TRBV19	-	TRBJ2-1	TGTGCCAGTAGTATAGGCACAGTTGCCTACAATGAGCAGTTCTTC	CASSIGTVAYNEQFF
-	15	TRBV7-2	TRBD2	TRBJ2-3	TGTGCCAGCAGCCCCCAGACTAGCTCGACAGATACGCAGTATTTT	CASSPQTSSTDTQYF
-	16	TRBV7-2	-	TRBJ1-2	TGTGCCAGCAGCCCCGTGCGGTCCGGGGAAGGATATGGCTACACCTTC	CASSPVRSGEGYGYTF
-	15	TRBV9	TRBD1	TRBJ1-2	TGTGCCAGCAGCGCGCCGGGACAGGGATATAGGGGCTACACCTTC	CASSAPGQGYRGYTF
-	13	TRBV5-1	TRBD1	TRBJ1-2	TGCGCCAGCCGAGCCGGGACAGAAAGCGGCTACACCTTC	CASRAGTESGYTF
-	15	TRBV7-2	-	TRBJ1-1	TGTGCCAGCAGCTTAGGACGGGGGGCGGACACTGAAGCTTTCTTT	CASSLGRGADTEAFF
-	14	TRBV19	TRBD1	TRBJ1-2	TGTGCCAGTAGTCCGGACAGGGGAAACTATGGCTACACCTTC	CASSPDRGNYGYTF
-	14	TRBV11-2	-	TRBJ2-2	TGTGCCAGCAGCTTAGATCACCAGGCCGGGGAGCTGTTTTTT	CASSLDHQAGELFF
-	14	TRBV2	-	TRBJ2-5	TGTGCCAGCAGTGTTTGGGAGACCCAAGAGACCCAGTACTTC	CASSVWETQETQYF
once	14	TRBV4-1	TRBD2	TRBJ2-3	TGCGCCAGCAGCCAGGCGGGGGGCACAGATACGCAGTATTTT	CASSQAGGTDTQYF
-	14	TRBV11-2	TRBD1	TRBJ1-2	TGTGCCAGCAGCTTATACAACAGGGGTAGGGGCTACACCTTC	CASSLYNRGRGYTF
once	15	TRBV28	TRBD1	TRBJ1-4	TGTGCCAGCAGTCTCCGGGACAGGGAGAATGAAAAACTGTTTTTT	CASSLRDRENEKLFF
-	13	TRBV6-5	-	TRBJ1-6	TGTGCCAGCAGTTTGGAGGGGAATTCACCCCTCCACTTT	CASSLEGNSPLHF
-	16	TRBV11-2	-	TRBJ2-5	TGTGCCAGCAGCTTGAACGGGGTGACGACGAAAGAGACCCAGTACTTC	CASSLNGVTTKETQYF
-	13	TRBV19	-	TRBJ2-7	TGTGCCAGTAGTTTAAGCCGGGGTAACGAGCAGTACTTC	CASSLSRGNEQYF
once	19	TRBV7-3	TRBD1	TRBJ1-2	TGTGCCAGCAGCTTAATCCGCCTCTGGGGACAGGACGGGTACTATGGCTACACCTTC	CASSLIRLWGQDGYYGYTF
once	12	TRBV5-1	-	TRBJ1-1	TGCGCCAGCAGCACGGTGAACACTGAAGCTTTCTTT	CASSTVNTEAFF
-	15	TRBV18	-	TRBJ2-5	TGTGCCAGCTCACCAATACCGGGGGAGCAAGAGACCCAGTACTTC	CASSPIPGEQETQYF
-	13	TRBV18	-	TRBJ1-6	TGTGCCAGCTCACCCGACAGATATTCACCCCTCCACTTT	CASSPDRYSPLHF
-	13	TRBV6-4	TRBD1	TRBJ1-1	TGTGCCAATCTAACAGGGGCTAACACTGAAGCTTTCTTT	CANLTGANTEAFF
once	16	TRBV19	-	TRBJ2-2	TGTGCCAGTAGCTCCAGGAGGGGTGTGAACACCGGGGAGCTGTTTTTT	CASSSRRGVNTGELFF